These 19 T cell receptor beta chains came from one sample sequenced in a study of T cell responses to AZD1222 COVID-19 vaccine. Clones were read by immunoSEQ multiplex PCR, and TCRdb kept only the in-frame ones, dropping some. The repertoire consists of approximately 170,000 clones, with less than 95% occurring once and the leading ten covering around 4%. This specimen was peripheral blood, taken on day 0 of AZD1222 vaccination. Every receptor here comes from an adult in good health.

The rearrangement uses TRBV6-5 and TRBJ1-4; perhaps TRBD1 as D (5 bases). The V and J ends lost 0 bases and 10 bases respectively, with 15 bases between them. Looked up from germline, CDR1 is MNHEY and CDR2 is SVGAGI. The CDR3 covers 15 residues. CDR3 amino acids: CASSYSAATGGKLFF. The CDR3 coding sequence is TGTGCCAGCAGTTACTCGGCGGCAACTGGGGGAAAACTGTTTTTT.

The CDR3 bases are TGTGCCAGCAGGGACGGGACCGAATCTAACTATGGCTACACCTTC. It translates to CASRDGTESNYGYTF. The rearrangement links TRBV7-9 to TRBJ1-2, with D tentatively TRBD1 (5 bases). This CDR3 comprises 15 residues. CDR1 is SEHNR, CDR2 FQNEAQ, per germline (reference sequence). V was shortened by 6 bases and J by 0 bases, with 14 bases between the two germline ends.

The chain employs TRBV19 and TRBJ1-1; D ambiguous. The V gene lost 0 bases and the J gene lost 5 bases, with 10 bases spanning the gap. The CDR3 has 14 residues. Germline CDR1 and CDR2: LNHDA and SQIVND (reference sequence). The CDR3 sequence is CASSIDSMGTEAFF. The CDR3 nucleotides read TGTGCCAGTAGTATAGACTCGATGGGGACTGAAGCTTTCTTT.

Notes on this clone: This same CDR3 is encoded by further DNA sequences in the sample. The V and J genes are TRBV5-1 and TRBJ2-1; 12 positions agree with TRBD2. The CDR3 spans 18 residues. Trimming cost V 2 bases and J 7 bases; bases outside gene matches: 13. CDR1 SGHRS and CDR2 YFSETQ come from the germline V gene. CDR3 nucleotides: TGCGCCAGCAGCTTAGGGGCTAGCGGGAGGGCCAGTCGTAATGAGCAGTTCTTC. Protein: CASSLGASGRASRNEQFF.

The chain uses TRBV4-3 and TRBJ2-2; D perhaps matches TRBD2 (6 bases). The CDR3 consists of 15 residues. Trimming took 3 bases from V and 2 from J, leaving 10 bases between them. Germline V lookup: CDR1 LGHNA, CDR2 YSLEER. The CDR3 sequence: CASSHGSGNTGELFF. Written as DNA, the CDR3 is TGCGCCAGCAGCCACGGGAGCGGAAACACCGGGGAGCTGTTTTTT.

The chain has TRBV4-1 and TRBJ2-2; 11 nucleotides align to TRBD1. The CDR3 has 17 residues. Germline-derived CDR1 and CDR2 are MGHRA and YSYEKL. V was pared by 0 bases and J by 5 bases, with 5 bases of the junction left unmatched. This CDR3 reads CASSQEGQGVATGELFF. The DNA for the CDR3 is TGCGCCAGCAGCCAAGAGGGACAGGGGGTAGCTACCGGGGAGCTGTTTTTT.

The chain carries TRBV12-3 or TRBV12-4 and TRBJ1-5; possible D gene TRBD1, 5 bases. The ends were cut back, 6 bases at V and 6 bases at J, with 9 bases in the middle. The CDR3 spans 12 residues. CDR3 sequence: CASRAGSQPQHF. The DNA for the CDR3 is TGTGCCAGCAGAGCAGGGTCTCAGCCCCAGCATTTT.

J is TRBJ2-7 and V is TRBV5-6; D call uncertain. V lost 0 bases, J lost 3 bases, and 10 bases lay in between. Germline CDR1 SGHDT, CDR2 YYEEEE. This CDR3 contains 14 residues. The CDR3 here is CASSLEERFYEQYF. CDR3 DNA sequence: TGTGCCAGCAGCTTGGAAGAGCGCTTCTACGAGCAGTACTTC. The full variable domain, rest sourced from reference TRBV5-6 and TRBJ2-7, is DAGVTQSPTHLIKTRGQQVTLRCSPKSGHDTVSWYQQALGQGPQFIFQYYEEEERQRGNFPDRFSGHQFPNYSSELNVNALLLGDSALYLCASSLEERFYEQYFGPGTRLTVT.

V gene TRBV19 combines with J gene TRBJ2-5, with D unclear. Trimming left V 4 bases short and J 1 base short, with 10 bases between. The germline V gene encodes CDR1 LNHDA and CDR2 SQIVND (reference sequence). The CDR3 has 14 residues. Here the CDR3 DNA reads TGTGCCAGTAGTACCTCCGGGTCCCAAGAGACCCAGTACTTC. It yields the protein CASSTSGSQETQYF.

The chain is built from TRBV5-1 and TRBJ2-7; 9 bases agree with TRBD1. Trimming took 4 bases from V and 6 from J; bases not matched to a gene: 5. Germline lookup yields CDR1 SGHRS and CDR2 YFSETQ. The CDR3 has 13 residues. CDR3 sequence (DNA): TGCGCCAGCAGCCCGGGACAGGGATTCGAGCAGTACTTC. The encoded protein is CASSPGQGFEQYF.

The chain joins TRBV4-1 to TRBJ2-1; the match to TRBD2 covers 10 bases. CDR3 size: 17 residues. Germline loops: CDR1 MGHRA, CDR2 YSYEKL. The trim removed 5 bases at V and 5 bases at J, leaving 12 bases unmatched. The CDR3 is CASSFGPSGSFNNEQFF. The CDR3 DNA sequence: TGCGCCAGCAGCTTCGGCCCTAGCGGGAGTTTCAACAATGAGCAGTTCTTC.

The CDR3 region has the DNA TGTGCCAGCAGTTACTCAACCCCCACAGTGGCATACGAGCAGTACTTC. Its translation is CASSYSTPTVAYEQYF. This chain uses TRBV6-6 with TRBJ2-7; D is unclear. CDR3 length equals 16 residues. Trimming left V 0 bases short and J 4 bases short, with 16 bases between. CDR1 MNHNY and CDR2 SVGAGI come from the germline V gene (reference sequence).

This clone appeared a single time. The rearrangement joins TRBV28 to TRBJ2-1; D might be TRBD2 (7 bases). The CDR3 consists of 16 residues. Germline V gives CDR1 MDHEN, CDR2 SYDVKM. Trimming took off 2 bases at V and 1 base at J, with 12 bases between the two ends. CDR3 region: CASSLGLGGSYNEQFF. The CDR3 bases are TGTGCCAGCAGTTTAGGACTAGGGGGTTCCTACAATGAGCAGTTCTTC. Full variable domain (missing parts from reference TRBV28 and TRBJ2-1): DVKVTQSSRYLVKRTGEKVFLECVQDMDHENMFWYRQDPGLGLRLIYFSYDVKMKEKGDIPEGYSVSREKKERFSLILESASTNQTSMYLCASSLGLGGSYNEQFFGPGTRLTVL.

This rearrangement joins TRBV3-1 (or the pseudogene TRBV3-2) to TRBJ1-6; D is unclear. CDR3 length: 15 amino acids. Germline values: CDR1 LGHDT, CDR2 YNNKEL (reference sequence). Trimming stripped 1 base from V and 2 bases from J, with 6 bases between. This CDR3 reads CASSQGVPYNSPLHF. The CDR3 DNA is TGTGCCAGCAGCCAAGGGGTTCCCTATAATTCACCCCTCCACTTT.

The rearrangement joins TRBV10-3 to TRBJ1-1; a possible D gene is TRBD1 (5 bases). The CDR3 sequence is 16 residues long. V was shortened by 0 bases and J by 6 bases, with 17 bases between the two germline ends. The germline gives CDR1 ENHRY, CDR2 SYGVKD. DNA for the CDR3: TGTGCCATCAGTGAGTCAGGGGCAGGGATGAGCGCTGAAGCTTTCTTT. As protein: CAISESGAGMSAEAFF.

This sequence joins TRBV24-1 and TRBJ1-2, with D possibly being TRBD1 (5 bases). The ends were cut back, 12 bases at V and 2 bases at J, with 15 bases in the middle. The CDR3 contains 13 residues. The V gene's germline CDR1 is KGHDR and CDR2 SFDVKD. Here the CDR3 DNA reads TGTGCCGTTTCCGGGACCGCAAACTATGGCTACACCTTC. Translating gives CAVSGTANYGYTF.

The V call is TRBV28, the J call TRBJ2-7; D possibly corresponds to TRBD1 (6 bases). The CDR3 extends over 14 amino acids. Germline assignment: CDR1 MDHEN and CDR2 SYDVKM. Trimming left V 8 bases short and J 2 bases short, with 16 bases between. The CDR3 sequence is CASALTGFAYEQYF. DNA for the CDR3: TGTGCCAGCGCCCTTACAGGGTTTGCCTACGAGCAGTACTTC.

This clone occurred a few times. CDR3 protein: CASSPGLAGATQRRLEQYF. The CDR3 DNA is TGTGCCAGCTCACCGGGACTAGCGGGAGCCACACAGAGGCGGTTGGAGCAGTACTTC. This chain joins TRBV18 and TRBJ2-7, with TRBD2 matching over 14 bases. The CDR3 covers 19 residues. Germline V CDR1 and CDR2: KGHSH, LQKENI. J gave up 7 bases and V 3 bases, and 17 bases lay outside the gene matches.

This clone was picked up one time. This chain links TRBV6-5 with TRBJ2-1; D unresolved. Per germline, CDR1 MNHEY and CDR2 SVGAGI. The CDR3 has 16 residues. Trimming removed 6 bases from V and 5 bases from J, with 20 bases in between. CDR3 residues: CASSYGLGLADNEQFF. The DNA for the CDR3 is TGTGCCAGCAGCTACGGTTTAGGTTTGGCGGACAATGAGCAGTTCTTC.